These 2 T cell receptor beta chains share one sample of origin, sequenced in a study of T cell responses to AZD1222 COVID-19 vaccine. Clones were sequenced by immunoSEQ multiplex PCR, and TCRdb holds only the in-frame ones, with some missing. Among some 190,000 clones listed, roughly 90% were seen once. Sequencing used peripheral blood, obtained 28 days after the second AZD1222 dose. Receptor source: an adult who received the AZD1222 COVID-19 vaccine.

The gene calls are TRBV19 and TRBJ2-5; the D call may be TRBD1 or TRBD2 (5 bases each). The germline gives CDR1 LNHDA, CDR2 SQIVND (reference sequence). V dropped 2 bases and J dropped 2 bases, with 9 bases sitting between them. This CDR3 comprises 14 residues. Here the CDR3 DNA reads TGTGCCAGTAGTATAAGGGGACGGCAAGAGACCCAGTACTTC. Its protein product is CASSIRGRQETQYF. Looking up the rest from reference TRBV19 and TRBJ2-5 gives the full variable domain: DGGITQSPKYLFRKEGQNVTLSCEQNLNHDAMYWYRQDPGQGLRLIYYSQIVNDFQKGDIAEGYSVSREKKESFPLTVTSAQKNPTAFYLCASSIRGRQETQYFGPGTRLLVL.

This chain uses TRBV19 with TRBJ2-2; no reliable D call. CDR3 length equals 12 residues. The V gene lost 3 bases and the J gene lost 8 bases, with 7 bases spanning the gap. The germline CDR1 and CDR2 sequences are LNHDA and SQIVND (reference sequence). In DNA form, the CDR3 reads TGTGCCAGTAGTATCATGGGGGGGGAGCTGTTTTTT. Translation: CASSIMGGELFF.